One and the same sample provided the 22 T cell receptor beta chains below, sequenced in a study of blood T cell repertoires in COVID-19. Assay used: immunoSEQ multiplex PCR; TCRdb lists only in-frame clones, some missing. The table lists roughly 230,000 clones, 82% of them singletons. Specimen: PBMCs or T cells enriched from blood (not recorded which). These receptors were obtained from an older woman who had recovered from COVID-19.

This clone was observed once. CDR3 nucleotide sequence: TGTGCCAGCAGGGCCGGGACTAGCGGTTACGGGGAGCAGTACTTC. Protein product: CASRAGTSGYGEQYF. This chain links TRBV2 with TRBJ2-7; TRBD2 matches at 11 bases. V lost 6 bases, J lost 7 bases, and 11 bases stayed unmatched. Germline CDR1 SNHLY, CDR2 FYNNEI. The CDR3 length is 15 residues. Complete variable domain (other parts from reference TRBV2 and TRBJ2-7): EPEVTQTPSHQVTQMGQEVILRCVPISNHLYFYWYRQILGQKVEFLVSFYNNEISEKSEIFDDQFSVERPDGSNFTLKIRSTKLEDSAMYFCASRAGTSGYGEQYFGPGTRLTVT.

This sequence joins TRBV18 and TRBJ2-7; TRBD1 aligns across 9 bases. The V gene end was trimmed by 6 bases and the J gene end by 4 bases; junction bases not matched to a gene: 4. The CDR3 is 13 amino acids. CDR1 is KGHSH and CDR2 is LQKENI in the germline V gene. CDR3 coding DNA: TGTGCCAGCTCTACGGGACAGGGATACGAGCAGTACTTC. Its translation is CASSTGQGYEQYF. Complete variable domain (other parts from reference TRBV18 and TRBJ2-7): NAGVMQNPRHLVRRRGQEARLRCSPMKGHSHVYWYRQLPEEGLKFMVYLQKENIIDESGMPKERFSAEFPKEGPSILRIQQVVRGDSAAYFCASSTGQGYEQYFGPGTRLTVT.

The chain uses TRBV18 and TRBJ1-1; 7 bases fit TRBD1. Germline lookup yields CDR1 KGHSH and CDR2 LQKENI. The V gene end was trimmed by 3 bases and the J gene end by 4 bases; junction bases not matched to a gene: 8. The CDR3 is 15 amino acids. The CDR3 DNA reads as TGTGCCAGCTCACCGCTACAGGGGATGGGCACTGAAGCTTTCTTT. Its translation is CASSPLQGMGTEAFF.

This clone was detected once. The chain recombines TRBV5-1 with TRBJ1-1; weak D call: TRBD1 (6 bases). The CDR3 sequence is 13 residues long. V was pared by 0 bases and J by 11 bases, with 14 bases between. CDR1 and CDR2 (germline): SGHRS, YFSETQ. CDR3 bases: TGCGCCAGCAGCTTGGATGGGGCAGGGGAGGCTTTCTTT. It specifies CASSLDGAGEAFF.

The V gene is TRBV19, the J gene TRBJ2-2; possible D gene TRBD1, 6 bases. V was clipped by 8 bases and J by 5 bases, with 18 bases between them. The CDR3 is made up of 15 amino acids. Germline V gene lookup returns CDR1 LNHDA and CDR2 SQIVND (reference sequence). The CDR3 DNA reads TGTGCCAGTCGCAAACAAACAGGGCAGACCGGGGAGCTGTTTTTT. It is translated as CASRKQTGQTGELFF.

The rearrangement uses TRBV19 and TRBJ1-2; 10 positions match TRBD1. Trimming cost V 3 bases and J 7 bases; bases outside gene matches: 2. The CDR3 is made up of 13 amino acids. Germline V gene lookup returns CDR1 LNHDA and CDR2 SQIVND (reference sequence). For the CDR3, the DNA is TGTGCCAGTAGTATCGGGACAGGGGTTGGCTACACCTTC. Encoded protein: CASSIGTGVGYTF.

This clone has a count of ten or more. V is TRBV19 and J is TRBJ2-1; the D gene is possibly TRBD2 (6 bases). The germline V and J ends were trimmed by 7 bases and 9 bases, with 16 bases remaining between them. The CDR3 sequence is 13 residues long. The germline gives CDR1 LNHDA, CDR2 SQIVND (reference sequence). The CDR3 loop reads CASNLHGGFEQFF. The CDR3 nucleotides read TGTGCCAGTAACCTCCATGGGGGGTTTGAGCAGTTCTTC.

This chain joins TRBV18 and TRBJ1-2; tentative D call: TRBD1 (6 bases). The CDR3 covers 15 residues. The V end lost 4 bases, the J end lost 6 bases, and 18 bases lay between the germline ends. Per germline, CDR1 KGHSH and CDR2 LQKENI. The CDR3 here is CASSLEEQGVNGYTF. The CDR3 DNA sequence: TGTGCCAGCTCACTCGAGGAACAGGGAGTCAATGGCTACACCTTC.

The chain recombines TRBV6-5 with TRBJ2-2; D might be TRBD2 (5 bases). CDR1 and CDR2 (germline): MNHEY, SVGAGI. CDR3 length equals 16 residues. The ends were cut back, 4 bases at V and 5 bases at J, with 17 bases in the middle. The CDR3 protein is CASSSPGLSLTGELFF. The CDR3 DNA sequence: TGTGCCAGCAGTTCGCCCGGACTCTCCTTGACCGGGGAGCTGTTTTTT.

This clone was observed a handful of times. This chain joins TRBV7-8 and TRBJ1-2; weak D call: TRBD1 (5 bases). CDR1 and CDR2 from the germline V gene are SGHVS and FQNEAQ. Trimming removed 0 bases from V and 7 bases from J, with 15 bases in between. There are 15 residues in the CDR3. DNA for the CDR3: TGTGCCAGCAGCTTAGCGCTAGGCGGGGGTAGTGGCTACACCTTC. Its translation: CASSLALGGGSGYTF.

The count of this clone is one. The gene calls are TRBV9 and TRBJ2-5; a weak D match, TRBD2 (6 bases). Germline V gives CDR1 SGDLS, CDR2 YYNGEE. The CDR3 contains 13 residues. Trimming removed 0 bases at V and 3 bases at J, with 6 bases between. CDR3 sequence (DNA): TGTGCCAGCAGCGTAGCGGGGGAAGAGACCCAGTACTTC. Its translation: CASSVAGEETQYF.

V is TRBV11-2 and J is TRBJ2-6; D perhaps matches TRBD2 (6 bases). The CDR3 has 17 amino acids. CDR1 is SGHAT, CDR2 FQNNGV, per germline. V lost 3 bases and J 0 bases, leaving 12 bases between the germline ends. The DNA of the CDR3 is TGTGCCAGCAGCTTGAGGACTACCAGCTCTGGGGCCAACGTCCTGACTTTC. It yields the protein CASSLRTTSSGANVLTF.

The chain is built from TRBV14 and TRBJ1-1; TRBD1 agrees at 7 bases. Trimming removed 4 bases from V and 3 bases from J; junction bases left unmatched: 2. Germline lookup yields CDR1 SGHDN and CDR2 FVKESK. This CDR3 region has 13 residues. In nucleotides, the CDR3 is TGTGCCAGCAGCCCGACAGGGTACACTGAAGCTTTCTTT. It yields the protein CASSPTGYTEAFF.

The chain has TRBV7-9 and TRBJ2-5; 9 positions match TRBD1. The CDR3 extends over 15 amino acids. Germline assignment: CDR1 SEHNR and CDR2 FQNEAQ (reference sequence). Trimming at V came to 5 bases and at J to 5 bases, leaving 9 bases not matched to a gene. CDR3 sequence: CASSPGQGFRETQYF. As DNA, the CDR3 is TGTGCCAGCAGCCCGGGACAGGGCTTTCGGGAGACCCAGTACTTC. The full variable domain, with the rest looked up from reference TRBV7-9 and TRBJ2-5, is DTGVSQNPRHKITKRGQNVTFRCDPISEHNRLYWYRQTLGQGPEFLTYFQNEAQLEKSRLLSDRFSAERPKGSFSTLEIQRTEQGDSAMYLCASSPGQGFRETQYFGPGTRLLVL.

In DNA form, the CDR3 reads TGTGCCAGATTTGACAGGGAGAGGTACGAGCAGTACTTC. Encoded protein: CARFDRERYEQYF. This chain links TRBV21-1 with TRBJ2-7; TRBD1 was called by the table and not checked on the DNA. TRBV21-1 is a recognized pseudogene. The CDR3 totals 13 residues.

This chain joins TRBV6-5 and TRBJ1-2, with D perhaps matching TRBD1 (5 bases). The germline V and J ends were trimmed by 2 bases and 8 bases, with 12 bases remaining between them. Germline CDR1 MNHEY, CDR2 SVGAGI. The CDR3 loop spans 13 amino acids. CDR3 DNA: TGTGCCAGCAGTTACCACCAGGGTCGCGGCTACACCTTC. This encodes CASSYHQGRGYTF.

The chain links TRBV5-1 to TRBJ2-7; 7 bases align to TRBD2. The CDR3 consists of 15 residues. Germline assignment: CDR1 SGHRS and CDR2 YFSETQ. The ends lost 1 base at V and 5 bases at J; junction bases unmatched: 9. The CDR3 is CASSLLEGGRDEQYF. CDR3 nucleotides: TGCGCCAGCAGCTTGTTGGAGGGAGGGAGGGACGAGCAGTACTTC.

This clone was found a few times. The rearrangement links TRBV5-4 to TRBJ2-7; D is perhaps TRBD1 (5 bases). The CDR3 covers 13 residues. V lost 2 bases and J 2 bases, leaving 8 bases between the germline ends. Germline-derived CDR1 and CDR2 are SGHNT and YYREEE (reference sequence). This chain's CDR3 is CASSFTGAYEQYF. The CDR3 DNA is TGTGCCAGCAGCTTTACAGGCGCCTACGAGCAGTACTTC. Drawing the rest from reference TRBV5-4 and TRBJ2-7, the complete variable domain is ETGVTQSPTHLIKTRGQQVTLRCSSQSGHNTVSWYQQALGQGPQFIFQYYREEENGRGNFPPRFSGLQFPNYSSELNVNALELDDSALYLCASSFTGAYEQYFGPGTRLTVT.

The rearrangement uses TRBV7-2 and TRBJ2-5, with D tentatively TRBD2 (9 bases). This CDR3 is built from 17 residues. Germline CDR1 reads SGHTA; CDR2 reads FQGNSA. V gave up 2 bases and J gave up 5 bases, with 21 bases separating them. The CDR3 sequence is CASSLLLAGQVGETQYF. For the CDR3, the DNA is TGTGCCAGCAGCTTATTGCTAGCGGGACAGGTGGGGGAGACCCAGTACTTC.

This clone appeared a single time. V and J are TRBV9 and TRBJ1-1; 11 bases map to TRBD1. The CDR3 is 13 amino acids. The germline V gene has CDR1 SGDLS and CDR2 YYNGEE. The J segment lost 11 bases and the V segment lost 4 bases, leaving 7 bases of the junction unmatched. The CDR3 sequence: CASSPRTGGMAFF. The CDR3, as DNA: TGTGCCAGCAGCCCACGGACAGGGGGCATGGCTTTCTTT.

The chain joins TRBV5-1 to TRBJ2-6; perhaps TRBD1 as D (6 bases). Germline CDR1 reads SGHRS; CDR2 reads YFSETQ. This CDR3 region has 16 residues. V was pared by 0 bases and J by 2 bases, with 9 bases between. CDR3 in amino acids: CASSLAGVAGANVLTF. The CDR3 DNA reads TGCGCCAGCAGCTTGGCAGGGGTGGCTGGGGCCAACGTCCTGACTTTC.

The rearrangement uses TRBV5-1 and TRBJ1-6; D gene ambiguous. Trimming shortened V by 4 bases and J by 6 bases, and 8 bases separated the two germline ends. The CDR3 is 13 residues long. Germline V gene lookup returns CDR1 SGHRS and CDR2 YFSETQ. As DNA, the CDR3 is TGCGCCAGCAGCCTAAGTTCTAATTCACCCCTCCACTTT. This translates into CASSLSSNSPLHF.